This TCR beta chain was sequenced in a study of tumour-infiltrating T cells in Burkitt lymphoma. The overall study: Survival, overall and progression-free, tracked with productive clonality.

Unmatched junction bases numbered 3, after V lost 3 bases and J lost 1 base. Germline V gives CDR1 MNHEY, CDR2 SMNVEV (reference sequence). The CDR3 has 14 amino acids. The assay was immunoSEQ multiplex PCR, and TCRdb's table has in-frame clones only and misses some. This table holds 15,000 to 20,000 clones, 70% to 80% found once. This sequence originates from a human donor with diffuse large B-cell lymphoma. The source material was tumor tissue. The V gene is TRBV27, the J gene TRBJ2-7, with 7 nucleotides matching TRBD2. CDR3 DNA: TGTGCCAGCAGTTTCCTGGGAGGGTCCTACGAGCAGTACTTC. Residues: CASSFLGGSYEQYF.